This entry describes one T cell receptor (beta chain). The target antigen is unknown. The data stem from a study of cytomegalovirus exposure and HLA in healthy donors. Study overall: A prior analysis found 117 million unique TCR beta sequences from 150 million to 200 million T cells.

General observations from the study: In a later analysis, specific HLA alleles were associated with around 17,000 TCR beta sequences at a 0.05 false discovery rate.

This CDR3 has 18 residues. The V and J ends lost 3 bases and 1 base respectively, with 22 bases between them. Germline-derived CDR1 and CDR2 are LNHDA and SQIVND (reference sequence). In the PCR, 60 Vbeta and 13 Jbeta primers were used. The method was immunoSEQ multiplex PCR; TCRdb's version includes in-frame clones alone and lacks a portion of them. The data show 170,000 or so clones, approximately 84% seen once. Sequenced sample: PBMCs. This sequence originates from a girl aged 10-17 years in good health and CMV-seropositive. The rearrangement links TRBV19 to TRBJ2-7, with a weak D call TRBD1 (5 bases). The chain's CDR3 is CASSIWPPSTDKSYEQYF. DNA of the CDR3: TGTGCCAGTAGTATTTGGCCCCCGTCGACGGACAAATCCTACGAGCAGTACTTC.